One and the same sample provided the 19 T cell receptor beta chains below, sequenced in a study of cytomegalovirus exposure and HLA in healthy donors. The PCR contained 60 Vbeta and 13 Jbeta primers. The repertoire was sequenced with immunoSEQ multiplex PCR; TCRdb's copy has only in-frame clones and lacks some. The table lists under 100,000 clones, about 76% of them singletons, with roughly 7.7% in the top ten. What was sequenced was PBMCs. These TCRs come from a human donor in good health.

The V call is TRBV11-2, the J call TRBJ2-7, with D possibly matching TRBD2 (5 bases). Deletions cut 0 bases from V and 7 bases from J, with 10 bases between. The CDR3 consists of 13 residues. Germline CDR1 and CDR2: SGHAT and FQNNGV. The CDR3 nucleotides are TGTGCCAGCAGCTTAGACTTTGGAGGTGAGCAGTACTTC. Its protein product is CASSLDFGGEQYF.

This clone was seen a single time. The chain joins TRBV4-3 to TRBJ2-2, with 13 bases fitting TRBD2. Unmatched junction bases numbered 8, after V lost 4 bases and J lost 0 bases. The CDR3 length is 19 residues. CDR1 and CDR2 (germline): LGHNA, YSLEER. CDR3 residues: CASSLWTSGGAANTGELFF. The CDR3 coding sequence is TGCGCCAGCAGCCTATGGACTAGCGGGGGAGCGGCGAACACCGGGGAGCTGTTTTTT.

The J gene is TRBJ2-1, the V gene TRBV6-5; D call uncertain. There are 14 residues in the CDR3. The ends were cut back, 0 bases at V and 11 bases at J, with 14 bases in the middle. Germline V gene sequence: CDR1 MNHEY, CDR2 SVGAGI. Here the CDR3 DNA reads TGTGCCAGCAGTTACTCGAGGTCGGTTCTAAAGCAGTTCTTC. It encodes CASSYSRSVLKQFF.

The rearrangement joins TRBV6-5 to TRBJ2-5; D perhaps matches TRBD1 (7 bases). Per germline, CDR1 MNHEY and CDR2 SVGAGI. The CDR3 totals 13 residues. The V gene lost 5 bases and the J gene lost 5 bases, with 12 bases spanning the gap. The CDR3 loop reads CASSGGGGETQYF. DNA for the CDR3: TGTGCCAGCAGTGGAGGGGGCGGTGAGACCCAGTACTTC.

The chain carries TRBV5-1 and TRBJ2-1, with no clear D. The CDR3 runs to 15 residues. V dropped 4 bases and J dropped 0 bases, with 11 bases sitting between them. In germline, CDR1 is SGHRS, CDR2 YFSETQ. The CDR3 sequence: CASSPDTSSYNEQFF. Written as DNA, the CDR3 is TGCGCCAGCAGCCCTGATACGAGCTCCTACAATGAGCAGTTCTTC.

This rearrangement joins TRBV2 to TRBJ1-6, with D possibly being TRBD1 (5 bases). In germline, CDR1 is SNHLY, CDR2 FYNNEI. The CDR3 is 14 residues long. Trimming stripped 7 bases from V and 8 bases from J, with 15 bases between. The CDR3 region is CASNPTTGDSPLHF. The CDR3 DNA is TGTGCCAGCAACCCGACGACGGGGGATTCACCCCTCCACTTT.

The chain uses TRBV14 and TRBJ2-1; 9 nucleotides align to TRBD1. V dropped 4 bases and J dropped 5; count of bases not matched to a gene: 6. CDR1 is SGHDN and CDR2 is FVKESK in the germline V gene. The CDR3 totals 15 residues. As DNA, the CDR3 is TGTGCCAGCAGCCGGCGACAGGGGGAGAACAATGAGCAGTTCTTC. It is translated as CASSRRQGENNEQFF.

The V gene is TRBV6-5, the J gene TRBJ1-1, with TRBD1 matching over 7 bases. This CDR3 contains 15 residues. V shed 0 bases and J 1 base; nucleotides not matched to a gene: 2. Germline CDR1 and CDR2: MNHEY and SVGAGI. CDR3 residues: CASSYSRTGNTEAFF. The CDR3 DNA sequence: TGTGCCAGCAGTTACTCCCGGACAGGGAACACTGAAGCTTTCTTT.

This sequence joins TRBV2 and TRBJ2-7, with D maybe TRBD1 (6 bases). The germline CDR1 and CDR2 sequences are SNHLY and FYNNEI. V lost 6 bases and J lost 3, with 9 bases in between. The CDR3 totals 12 residues. The CDR3 here is CASSGQSYEQYF. The CDR3 region has the DNA TGTGCCAGCAGCGGACAGAGCTACGAGCAGTACTTC.

The V and J genes are TRBV5-1 and TRBJ1-4; D possibly corresponds to TRBD1 (5 bases). There are 16 residues in the CDR3. Trimming pared 5 bases from V and 3 bases from J, leaving 17 bases between. Germline lookup yields CDR1 SGHRS and CDR2 YFSETQ. The CDR3 spells CASRLSGGRPNEKLFF. CDR3 nucleotides: TGCGCCAGCAGACTGAGCGGGGGGAGGCCTAATGAAAAACTGTTTTTT. The entire variable domain, with the rest obtained from reference TRBV5-1 and TRBJ1-4, is as follows: KAGVTQTPRYLIKTRGQQVTLSCSPISGHRSVSWYQQTPGQGLQFLFEYFSETQRNKGNFPGRFSGRQFSNSRSEMNVSTLELGDSALYLCASRLSGGRPNEKLFFGSGTQLSVL.

This chain joins TRBV11-2 and TRBJ2-7, with D possibly being TRBD1 (5 bases). This CDR3 contains 14 residues. The V and J ends lost 4 bases and 7 bases respectively, with 17 bases between them. Germline values: CDR1 SGHAT, CDR2 FQNNGV. The chain's CDR3 is CASSSTGNQKEQYF. In DNA, the CDR3 is TGTGCCAGCAGCTCAACAGGTAACCAGAAGGAGCAGTACTTC.

The chain employs TRBV5-6 and TRBJ1-1; D is possibly TRBD1 (6 bases). The CDR3 covers 14 residues. Germline V gene lookup returns CDR1 SGHDT and CDR2 YYEEEE. V lost 4 bases and J 14 bases, leaving 24 bases between the germline ends. The CDR3 nucleotides read TGTGCCAGCAGCCTACCTGGACAGCCCTCCTCGGAGTTCTTT. This codes for CASSLPGQPSSEFF.

This clone was seen a few times. This same CDR3 is encoded by further DNA sequences in the sample. This chain joins TRBV29-1 and TRBJ1-1; D remains unclear. Germline V CDR1 and CDR2: SQVTM, ANQGSEA. V dropped 5 bases and J dropped 0 bases, with 10 bases sitting between them. The CDR3 is 13 residues long. The CDR3 DNA is TGCAGCGTTCGCGGTCGTATGAACACTGAAGCTTTCTTT. It specifies CSVRGRMNTEAFF.

This clone has a handful of counts. The same CDR3 also results from other DNA sequences found in this sample. The V gene is TRBV27, the J gene TRBJ1-2, with D tentatively TRBD1 (5 bases). The V gene's germline CDR1 is MNHEY and CDR2 SMNVEV (reference sequence). V lost 4 bases, J lost 7 bases, and 10 bases lay in between. This CDR3 has 12 amino acids. The CDR3 sequence is CASSSRGGGYTF. The DNA of the CDR3 is TGTGCCAGCAGTTCGAGGGGAGGTGGCTACACCTTC.

The genes are TRBV27 and TRBJ2-7; the match to TRBD2 covers 14 bases. The CDR3 is 17 amino acids. CDR1 is MNHEY, CDR2 SMNVEV, per germline (reference sequence). The trim removed 2 bases at V and 1 base at J, leaving 4 bases unmatched. Here the CDR3 reads CASSLRTSGRPSYEQYF. The CDR3 DNA reads TGTGCCAGCAGTTTAAGGACTAGCGGGAGGCCTTCCTACGAGCAGTACTTC.

The chain recombines TRBV6-1 with TRBJ1-4; 7 bases map to TRBD1. This CDR3 spans 14 amino acids. Germline assignment: CDR1 MNHNS and CDR2 SASEGT. Trimming cost V 5 bases and J 2 bases; bases outside gene matches: 2. The CDR3 here is CASSLQGTNEKLFF. The CDR3 DNA sequence: TGTGCCAGCAGTTTACAGGGGACTAATGAAAAACTGTTTTTT.

This sequence joins TRBV7-9 and TRBJ2-1, with a possible D match to TRBD2 (5 bases). The ends were cut back, 4 bases at V and 7 bases at J, with 14 bases in the middle. This CDR3 has 14 residues. Per the germline V gene, CDR1 is SEHNR and CDR2 is FQNEAQ (reference sequence). CDR3 sequence reads: CASSYPGDRNEQFF. CDR3 sequence (DNA): TGTGCCAGCAGCTACCCCGGGGATCGGAATGAGCAGTTCTTC.

The rearrangement links TRBV6-4 to TRBJ2-1; 11 bases line up with TRBD2. Looked up from germline, CDR1 is MRHNA and CDR2 is SNTAGT. V lost 2 bases and J lost 9; bases outside the gene matches: 9. The CDR3 contains 16 residues. The CDR3 protein is CASSDLSSGGDLEQFF. Written as DNA, the CDR3 is TGTGCCAGCAGTGACCTGAGTAGCGGGGGGGATCTTGAGCAGTTCTTC.

The V and J genes are TRBV15 and TRBJ1-1; D not certain. With 1 base removed from V and 7 bases from J, the gap between germline ends came to 16 bases. Germline CDR1 reads LNHNV; CDR2 reads YYDKDF (reference sequence). The CDR3 runs 15 residues. The CDR3 spells CATSRARPSGFEAFF. CDR3 in DNA: TGTGCCACCAGCAGAGCCCGGCCCTCGGGGTTTGAAGCTTTCTTT. Based on the CDR3 plus reference TRBV15 and TRBJ1-1, the full variable domain is DAMVIQNPRYQVTQFGKPVTLSCSQTLNHNVMYWYQQKSSQAPKLLFHYYDKDFNNEADTPDNFQSRRPNTSFCFLDIRSPGLGDTAMYLCATSRARPSGFEAFFGQGTRLTVV.